This is a list of T cell receptor beta chains from one sample in a study of CD8 T cells in ankylosing spondylitis. TCRdb redid the calling of the 5' RACE reads with MiXCR, one entry per CDR3 protein. The repertoire has about 150,000 distinct CDR3 sequences, approximately 32% of them found once; the top ten carry 4.5% to 6%. The sample was synovial fluid, either unsorted or a sorted T cell fraction (not recorded which). All receptors come from a male donor with ankylosing spondylitis. Both conserved end residues are part of each CDR3.

J: TRBJ2-1
V: TRBV7-2
CDR3: CASSSFNEQFF

J: TRBJ2-1
V: TRBV7-3
CDR3: CASSPDRGEYNEQFF

J: TRBJ2-5
V: TRBV7-2
CDR3: CASSLGLLAGVKTQYF

J: TRBJ1-2
V: TRBV20-1
CDR3: CSALRDRGSNGYTF

J: TRBJ1-2
V: TRBV5-1
CDR3: CASSLENGAPGYTF

J: TRBJ1-4
V: TRBV6-2/TRBV6-3
CDR3: CASTQPMRRGRKKRRNEKLFF

J: TRBJ1-1
V: TRBV5-1
CDR3: CASSLVAGLDTEAFF

J: TRBJ1-1
V: TRBV5-1
CDR3: CASRSPSYTEAFF

J: TRBJ2-7
V: TRBV6-2/TRBV6-3
CDR3: CASGYEQYF

J: TRBJ2-7
V: TRBV2
CDR3: CASSEAPSGTKYF

J: TRBJ2-1
V: TRBV24-1
CDR3: CATSDPSGPLNEQFF

J: TRBJ2-7
V: TRBV28
CDR3: CASGSYEQYF

J: TRBJ2-2
V: TRBV6-5
CDR3: CASSYQGYTGELFF

J: TRBJ2-5
V: TRBV7-2
CDR3: CASSLYLARETQYF

J: TRBJ2-7
V: TRBV12-3/TRBV12-4
CDR3: CASSLSGMGSYEQYF

J: TRBJ2-7
V: TRBV20-1
CDR3: CSAGGPPEIYEQYF

J: TRBJ2-2
V: TRBV29-1
CDR3: CSVLGLGELFF

J: TRBJ2-3
V: TRBV20-1
CDR3: CSVRGTSGSSTDTQYF

J: TRBJ2-1
V: TRBV20-1
CDR3: CSARDLGTGKNNEQFF

J: TRBJ2-7
V: TRBV20-1
CDR3: CSASRGTVRGVYEQYF

J: TRBJ1-1
V: TRBV6-1
CDR3: CASSGTGRNGEAFF

J: TRBJ1-1
V: TRBV12-3/TRBV12-4
CDR3: CASSFRATEAFF